The T cell receptor (beta chain) under discussion was sequenced for a study of CD4+ T cells in melanoma (dated by TCRdb to between 2021 and 2024). Study-wide context: Neoantigen-specific CD4+ T cells in human melanoma were what the study investigated. What the work shows at the level of the full study, not this receptor alone: Neoantigen-specific CD4+ T cells in melanoma were reported to have a range of differentiation states. The report described a correlation between neoantigen-specific CD4+ T cells and the function of CD8+ T cells, macrophages and B cells.

The CDR3 sequence holds 14 residues, the cysteine and phenylalanine included. This entry keeps only the CDR3 DNA: 42 bases, framed from base 1. CDR1 and CDR2 are read off the germline V gene as SGHAT and FQNNGV. V is clipped by 4 bases and J by 2 bases, and the sequence between their germline boundaries is 12 bases long. Remarks on this clone: Its antigen is still unknown. There are no base qualities to consult, and no much larger clone falls within one base.

Library creation used the immunoSEQ multiplex PCR assay. Not all clones reach the TCRdb copy of this immuneACCESS table, which keeps in-frame sequences only. Checked studies attribute under half of the gap to unresolved V genes and leave the rest unexplained. This sample has some 13,000 clones in its table, and about 80% of those were observed once. The top ten clonotypes cover 15% to 20% of the sample. Patients with melanoma were used as donors. Sequences were obtained from cells from a culture (not recorded whether cultured in vitro). Here the chain combines TRBV11-2 and TRBJ2-7, with no D gene named confidently. The sequence was collected from a human donor with melanoma. The CDR3 amino acid sequence is: CASSSDLLAYEQYF. The DNA sequence reads TGTGCCAGCAGCTCGGACCTATTGGCCTACGAGCAGTACTTC.